These T cell receptor beta chains were read from a single sample in a study of blood T cell repertoires in COVID-19. Sequencing was performed with immunoSEQ multiplex PCR; in TCRdb, only in-frame clones are kept and a portion is missing. The data show under 300,000 clones, 92% seen once. The sample was peripheral blood. All receptors come from a man aged 25-45 years with COVID-19, enrolled during active disease. Both conserved end residues are part of each CDR3. Each record gives: CDR3 length, D gene, clone size, J gene, V gene, CDR3 protein, CDR3 DNA. D genes are given only for firm matches. Clone size is not always given. Where it is, it says once, few, many or a class for expanded clones.

14,-,-,TRBJ2-7,TRBV9,CASSPAGTYYEQYF,TGTGCCAGCAGCCCCGCAGGGACTTACTACGAGCAGTACTTC
18,-,once,TRBJ2-6,TRBV19,CASSIGPLRISGANVLTF,TGTGCCAGTAGTATAGGCCCCCTGCGTATCTCCGGGGCCAACGTCCTGACTTTC
16,-,-,TRBJ2-3,TRBV9,CASSVATRRATDTQYF,TGTGCCAGCAGCGTAGCGACACGCCGAGCAACAGATACGCAGTATTTT
15,TRBD1,-,TRBJ1-6,TRBV18,CASSPQGTGNSPLHF,TGTGCCAGCTCACCACAGGGGACAGGTAATTCACCCCTCCACTTT
11,-,-,TRBJ1-3,TRBV20-1,CSARLRNTIYF,TGCAGTGCTAGGCTCAGGAACACCATATATTTT
15,-,-,TRBJ2-1,TRBV6-4,CASSASRGPSAEQFF,TGTGCCAGCAGTGCATCGCGGGGACCGTCGGCGGAGCAGTTCTTC
17,TRBD1,-,TRBJ1-1,TRBV24-1,CATSDLAEGAMCAEAFF,TGTGCCACCAGTGATTTAGCGGAGGGGGCTATGTGCGCTGAAGCTTTCTTT
16,TRBD1,-,TRBJ1-2,TRBV2,CASSETTGAVGYGYTF,TGTGCCAGCAGTGAGACAACAGGGGCAGTGGGCTATGGCTACACCTTC
13,-,-,TRBJ1-2,TRBV28,CASSLYRDYGYTF,TGTGCCAGCAGTTTATACCGGGACTATGGCTACACCTTC
15,-,-,TRBJ1-2,TRBV6-5,CASSYSYQQGSGYTF,TGTGCCAGCAGTTACTCCTACCAACAGGGATCTGGCTACACCTTC
16,-,-,TRBJ2-3,TRBV5-4,CASSPGGPGSADTQYF,TGTGCCAGCAGCCCAGGAGGGCCGGGAAGCGCAGATACGCAGTATTTT
13,TRBD1,-,TRBJ1-6,TRBV19,CASREQGNSPLHF,TGTGCCAGTAGGGAACAGGGGAATTCACCCCTCCACTTT
15,TRBD2,-,TRBJ2-5,TRBV5-6,CASSLRGGYQETQYF,TGTGCCAGCAGCTTGCGCGGGGGGTACCAAGAGACCCAGTACTTC
14,TRBD1,-,TRBJ1-1,TRBV2,CASSEVKGATEAFF,TGTGCCAGCAGTGAAGTAAAGGGGGCTACTGAAGCTTTCTTT
14,TRBD1,-,TRBJ1-6,TRBV14,CASRPGTVSGALHF,TGTGCCAGCAGGCCCGGGACAGTGTCCGGGGCCCTCCACTTT